This entry features one TCR beta chain sequence. The sample is drawn from a study of blood T cell repertoires in COVID-19. Authors' data handling: Nucleated cell number was recorded as an estimate derived from reference gene primer amplification. Sequenced by immunoSEQ multiplex PCR; TCRdb stores in-frame clones only, minus some. V and J calls and clone size are as listed in that table; D and trimming were resolved from the DNA. The sample lists roughly 500,000 clones, 75% to 90% seen once, with about 1% in the top ten. Germline lookup yields CDR1 SGDLS and CDR2 YYNGEE. The CDR3 spans 15 residues. Deletions cut 0 bases from V and 0 bases from J, with 10 bases between.

This TCR derives from a man younger than 35 with COVID-19, enrolled during active disease. The specimen was peripheral blood. V is TRBV9 and J is TRBJ2-7, with D possibly being TRBD1 (5 bases). The CDR3 region is CASSVDQGSSYEQYF. CDR3 bases: TGTGCCAGCAGCGTAGACCAGGGAAGCTCCTACGAGCAGTACTTC.